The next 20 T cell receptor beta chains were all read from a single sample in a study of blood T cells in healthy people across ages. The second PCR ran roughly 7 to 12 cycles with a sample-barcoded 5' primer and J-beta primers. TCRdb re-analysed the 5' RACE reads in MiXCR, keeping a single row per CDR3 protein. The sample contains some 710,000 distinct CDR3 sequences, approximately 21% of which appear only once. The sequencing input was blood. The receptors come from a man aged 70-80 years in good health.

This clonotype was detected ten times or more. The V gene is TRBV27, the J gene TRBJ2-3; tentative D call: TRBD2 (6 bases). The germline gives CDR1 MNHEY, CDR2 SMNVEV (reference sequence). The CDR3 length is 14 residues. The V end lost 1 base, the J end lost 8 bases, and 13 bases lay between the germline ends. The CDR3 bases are TGTGCCAGCAGTTTATGGGCTAGCGCTGGTACGCAGTATTTT. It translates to CASSLWASAGTQYF.

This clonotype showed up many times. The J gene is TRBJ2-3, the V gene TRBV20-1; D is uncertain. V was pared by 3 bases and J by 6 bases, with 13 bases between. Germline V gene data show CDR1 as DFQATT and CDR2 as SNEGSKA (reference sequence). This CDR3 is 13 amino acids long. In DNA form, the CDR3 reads TGCAGTGCTAGGATGACTTCCCGCGATACGCAGTATTTT. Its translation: CSARMTSRDTQYF.

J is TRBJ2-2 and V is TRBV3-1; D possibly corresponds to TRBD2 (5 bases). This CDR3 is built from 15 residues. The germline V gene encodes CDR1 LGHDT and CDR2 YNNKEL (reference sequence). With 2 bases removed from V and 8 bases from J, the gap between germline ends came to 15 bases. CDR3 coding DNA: TGTGCCAGCAGCCAAAGGAGCGGTAGCACGGGGGAGCTGTTTTTT. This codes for CASSQRSGSTGELFF. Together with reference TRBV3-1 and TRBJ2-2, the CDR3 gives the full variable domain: DTAVSQTPKYLVTQMGNDKSIKCEQNLGHDTMYWYKQDSKKFLKIMFSYNNKELIINETVPNRFSPKSPDKAHLNLHINSLELGDSAVYFCASSQRSGSTGELFFGEGSRLTVL.

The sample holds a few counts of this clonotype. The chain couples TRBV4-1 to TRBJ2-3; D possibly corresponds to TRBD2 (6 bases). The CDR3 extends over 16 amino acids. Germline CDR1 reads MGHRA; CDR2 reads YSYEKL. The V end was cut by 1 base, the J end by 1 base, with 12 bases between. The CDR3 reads CASSQASGVGTDTQYF. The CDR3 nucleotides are TGCGCCAGCAGCCAAGCGTCGGGGGTGGGCACAGATACGCAGTATTTT.

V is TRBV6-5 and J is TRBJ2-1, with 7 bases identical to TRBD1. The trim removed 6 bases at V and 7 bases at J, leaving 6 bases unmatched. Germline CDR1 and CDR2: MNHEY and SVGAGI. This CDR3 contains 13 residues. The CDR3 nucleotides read TGTGCCAGCAGAGGCCAGACAGGGAATGAGCAGTTCTTC. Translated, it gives CASRGQTGNEQFF.

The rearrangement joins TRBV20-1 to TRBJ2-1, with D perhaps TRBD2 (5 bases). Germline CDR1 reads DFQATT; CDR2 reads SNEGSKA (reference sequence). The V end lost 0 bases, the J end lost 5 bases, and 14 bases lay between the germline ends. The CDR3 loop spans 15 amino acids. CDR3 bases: TGCAGTGCTAGAGACCACAGCGGCTACAACAATGAGCAGTTCTTC. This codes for CSARDHSGYNNEQFF.

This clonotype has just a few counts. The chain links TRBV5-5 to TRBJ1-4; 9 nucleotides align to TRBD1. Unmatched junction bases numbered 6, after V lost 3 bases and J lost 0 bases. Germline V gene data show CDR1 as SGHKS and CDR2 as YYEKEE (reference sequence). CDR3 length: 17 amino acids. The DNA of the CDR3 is TGTGCCAGCAGCTCGGGACAGGGAACTGCAACTAATGAAAAACTGTTTTTT. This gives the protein CASSSGQGTATNEKLFF.

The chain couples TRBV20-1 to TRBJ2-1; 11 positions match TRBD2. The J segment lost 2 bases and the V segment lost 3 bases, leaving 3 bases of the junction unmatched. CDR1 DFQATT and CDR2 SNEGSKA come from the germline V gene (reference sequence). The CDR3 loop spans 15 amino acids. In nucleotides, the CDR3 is TGCAGTGCTAGGCCACTAGCGGGGGCCTACAATGAGCAGTTCTTC. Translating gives CSARPLAGAYNEQFF.

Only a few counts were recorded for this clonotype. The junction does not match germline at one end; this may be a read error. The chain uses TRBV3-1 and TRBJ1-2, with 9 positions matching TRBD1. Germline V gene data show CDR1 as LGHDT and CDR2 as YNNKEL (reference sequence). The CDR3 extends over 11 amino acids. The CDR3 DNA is TGTGCCAGCAGCCTTGGACAGGGGTTCTCCTTC. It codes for CASSLGQGFSF.

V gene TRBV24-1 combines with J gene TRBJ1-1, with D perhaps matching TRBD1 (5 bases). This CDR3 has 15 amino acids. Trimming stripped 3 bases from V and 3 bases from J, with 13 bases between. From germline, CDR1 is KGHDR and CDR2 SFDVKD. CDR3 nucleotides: TGTGCCACCAGTGATGCCGGGGCCGGCGACACTGAAGCTTTCTTT. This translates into CATSDAGAGDTEAFF.

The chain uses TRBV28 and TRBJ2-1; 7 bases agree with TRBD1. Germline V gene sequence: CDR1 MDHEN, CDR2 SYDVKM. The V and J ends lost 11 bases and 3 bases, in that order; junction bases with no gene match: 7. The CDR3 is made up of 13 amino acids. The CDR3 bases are TGTGCCTACCGGGACAGTAACTACAATGAGCAGTTCTTC. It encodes CAYRDSNYNEQFF.

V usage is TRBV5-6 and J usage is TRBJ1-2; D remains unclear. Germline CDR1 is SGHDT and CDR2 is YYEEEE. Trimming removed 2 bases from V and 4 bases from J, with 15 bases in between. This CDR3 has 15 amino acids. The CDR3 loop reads CASSFGWLSVYGYTF. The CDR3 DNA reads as TGTGCCAGCAGCTTTGGATGGCTGTCGGTCTATGGCTACACCTTC.

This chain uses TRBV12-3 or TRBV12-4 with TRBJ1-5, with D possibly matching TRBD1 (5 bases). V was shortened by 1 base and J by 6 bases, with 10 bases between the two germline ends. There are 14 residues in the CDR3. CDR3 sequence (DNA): TGTGCCAGCAGTTTAGGAGGGGAGGTTCAGCCCCAGCATTTT. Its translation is CASSLGGEVQPQHF.

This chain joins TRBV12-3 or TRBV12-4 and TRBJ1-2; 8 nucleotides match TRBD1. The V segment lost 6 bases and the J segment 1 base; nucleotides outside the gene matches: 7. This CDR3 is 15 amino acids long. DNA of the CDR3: TGTGCCAGCAGGTCAAACAGGGGGTATAACTATGGCTACACCTTC. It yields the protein CASRSNRGYNYGYTF.

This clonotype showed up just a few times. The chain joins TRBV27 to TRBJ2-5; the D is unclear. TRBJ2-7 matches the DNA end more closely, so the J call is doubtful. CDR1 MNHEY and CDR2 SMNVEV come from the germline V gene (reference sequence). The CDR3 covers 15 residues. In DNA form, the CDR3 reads TGTGCCAGCAGTTTAACTTACACCACCTCCTACGAGCAGTACTTC. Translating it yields CASSLTYTTSYEQYF.

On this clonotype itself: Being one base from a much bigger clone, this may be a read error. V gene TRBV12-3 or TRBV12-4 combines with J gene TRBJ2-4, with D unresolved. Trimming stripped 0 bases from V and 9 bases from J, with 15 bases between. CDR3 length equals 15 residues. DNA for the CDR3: TGTGCCAGCAGTTTAGCGCTCGGCGCTCTAAGCATTCAGTACTTC. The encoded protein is CASSLALGALSIQYF.

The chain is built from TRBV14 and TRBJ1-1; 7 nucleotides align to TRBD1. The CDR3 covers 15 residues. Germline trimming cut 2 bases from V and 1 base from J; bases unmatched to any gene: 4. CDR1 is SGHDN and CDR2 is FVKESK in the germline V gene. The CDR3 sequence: CASSQPTGKNTEAFF. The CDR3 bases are TGTGCCAGCAGCCAACCGACAGGGAAGAACACTGAAGCTTTCTTT.

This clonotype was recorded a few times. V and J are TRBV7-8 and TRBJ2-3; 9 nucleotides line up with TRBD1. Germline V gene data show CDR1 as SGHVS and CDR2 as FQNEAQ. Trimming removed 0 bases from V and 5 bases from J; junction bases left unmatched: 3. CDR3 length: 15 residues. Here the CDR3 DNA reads TGTGCCAGCAGCTTAGCCTACAGGGGGCTAGATACGCAGTATTTT. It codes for CASSLAYRGLDTQYF.

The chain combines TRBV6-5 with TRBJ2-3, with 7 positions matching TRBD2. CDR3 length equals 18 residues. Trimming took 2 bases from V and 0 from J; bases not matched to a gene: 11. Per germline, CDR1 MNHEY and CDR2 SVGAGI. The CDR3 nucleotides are TGTGCCAGCAGTTACCAGGCTAGCGGAGCCACTAGCACAGATACGCAGTATTTT. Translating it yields CASSYQASGATSTDTQYF.

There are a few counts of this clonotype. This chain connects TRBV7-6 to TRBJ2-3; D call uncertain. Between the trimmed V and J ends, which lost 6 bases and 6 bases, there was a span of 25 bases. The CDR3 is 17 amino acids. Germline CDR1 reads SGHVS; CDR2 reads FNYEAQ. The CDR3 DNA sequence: TGTGCCAGCAGGCCGAACATATTATTCACCACTGGGGATACGCAGTATTTT. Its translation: CASRPNILFTTGDTQYF.